These 27 T cell receptor beta chains share one sample of origin, sequenced in a study of T cell changes during pregnancy in multiple sclerosis. This table comes from immunoSEQ multiplex PCR, and its TCRdb copy is limited to in-frame clones, with some not included. The sample carries about 38,000 clones, roughly 93% recorded once. The sample here was CD8+ T cells from peripheral blood mononuclear cells, taken in the third trimester of pregnancy. The receptors come from a female donor with multiple sclerosis, enrolled in a pregnancy study.

This clone came up once. The CDR3: CASTYTPQGWTEAFF. Written as DNA, the CDR3 is TGCGCCAGCACCTATACCCCCCAGGGGTGGACTGAAGCTTTCTTT. The chain joins TRBV5-1 to TRBJ1-1; possible D gene TRBD1, 6 bases. Germline assignment: CDR1 SGHRS and CDR2 YFSETQ. This CDR3 comprises 15 residues. V was clipped by 6 bases and J by 5 bases, with 20 bases between them.

The genes are TRBV4-1 and TRBJ2-3, with D possibly being TRBD2 (5 bases). The CDR3 consists of 12 residues. The germline V gene encodes CDR1 MGHRA and CDR2 YSYEKL. V was clipped by 5 bases and J by 8 bases, with 11 bases between them. The CDR3 DNA sequence: TGCGCCAGCAGCTCTGACGGGGTTACGCAGTATTTT. Residues: CASSSDGVTQYF.

This clone was counted a few times. CDR3 in amino acids: CATSKRPEGEETQYF. The CDR3 nucleotides read TGTGCCACCAGCAAGCGGCCCGAGGGGGAAGAGACCCAGTACTTC. This chain joins TRBV15 and TRBJ2-5; TRBD1 is a possible D gene (6 bases). The V gene's germline CDR1 is LNHNV and CDR2 YYDKDF (reference sequence). Trimming left V 4 bases short and J 3 bases short, with 15 bases between. The CDR3 sequence is 15 residues long.

This chain uses TRBV30 with TRBJ1-2, with 7 bases lining up with TRBD1. Trimming cost V 1 base and J 4 bases; bases outside gene matches: 12. This CDR3 comprises 16 residues. Germline V gene lookup returns CDR1 GTSNPN and CDR2 SVGIG (reference sequence). CDR3 loop: CAWSAETGVRVYGYTF. The DNA of the CDR3 is TGTGCCTGGAGTGCCGAAACAGGGGTTCGGGTCTATGGCTACACCTTC.

The table lists this clone with a count of one. V usage is TRBV12-5 and J usage is TRBJ2-5; 12 bases are shared with TRBD2. Germline-derived CDR1 and CDR2 are LGHNT and FRNRAP. The ends lost 0 bases at V and 2 bases at J; junction bases unmatched: 10. There are 19 residues in the CDR3. The CDR3, as DNA: TGTGCTAGTGGTTTGGTCCTGGCCTCTCTAGCGGGGGGGCAAGAGACCCAGTACTTC. This gives the protein CASGLVLASLAGGQETQYF. The whole variable domain, filled in from reference TRBV12-5 and TRBJ2-5, reads DARVTQTPRHKVTEMGQEVTMRCQPILGHNTVFWYRQTMMQGLELLAYFRNRAPLDDSGMPKDRFSAEMPDATLATLKIQPSEPRDSAVYFCASGLVLASLAGGQETQYFGPGTRLLVL.

V usage is TRBV5-1 and J usage is TRBJ2-1; 8 bases are a match to TRBD2. Germline loops: CDR1 SGHRS, CDR2 YFSETQ. Trimming removed 3 bases from V and 8 bases from J; junction bases left unmatched: 10. The CDR3 runs to 15 residues. For the CDR3, the DNA is TGCGCCAGCAGCTCGCCCCCGGGACTAGAGGATGAGCAGTTCTTC. Residues: CASSSPPGLEDEQFF.

J is TRBJ1-1 and V is TRBV5-5; no firm D call. The CDR3 spans 11 residues. Germline CDR1 SGHKS, CDR2 YYEKEE (reference sequence). Trimming shortened V by 3 bases and J by 7 bases, and 7 bases separated the two germline ends. This chain's CDR3 is CASSSVGEAFF. The CDR3 nucleotides read TGTGCCAGCAGCTCGGTTGGTGAAGCTTTCTTT. The full variable domain, its missing parts supplied by reference TRBV5-5 and TRBJ1-1, is DAGVTQSPTHLIKTRGQQVTLRCSPISGHKSVSWYQQVLGQGPQFIFQYYEKEERGRGNFPDRFSARQFPNYSSELNVNALLLGDSALYLCASSSVGEAFFGQGTRLTVV.

The genes are TRBV5-6 and TRBJ1-2; D is uncertain. CDR3 size: 13 residues. Germline CDR1 SGHDT, CDR2 YYEEEE. Trimming stripped 0 bases from V and 9 bases from J, with 12 bases between. The CDR3 region has the DNA TGTGCCAGCAGCTTGGGGCAGGATTTACGCTACACCTTC. It is translated as CASSLGQDLRYTF.

The chain is built from TRBV9 and TRBJ2-3, with D perhaps TRBD2 (7 bases). Germline values: CDR1 SGDLS, CDR2 YYNGEE. CDR3 length equals 12 residues. V was cut by 3 bases and J by 7 bases, with 9 bases left in between. CDR3 DNA sequence: TGTGCCAGCAGCGAGGGGGGGCATACGCAGTATTTT. It translates to CASSEGGHTQYF.

CDR3 sequence (DNA): TGTGCCAGCAGTCCCCAGGACAGGGGCTACAATGAGCAGTTCTTC. This encodes CASSPQDRGYNEQFF. This rearrangement joins TRBV27 to TRBJ2-1; 9 bases match TRBD1. This CDR3 comprises 15 residues. Trimming cost V 5 bases and J 3 bases; bases outside gene matches: 5. Germline CDR1 MNHEY, CDR2 SMNVEV (reference sequence).

J is TRBJ2-2 and V is TRBV7-9; no reliable D call. V was cut by 0 bases and J by 4 bases, with 6 bases left in between. From germline, CDR1 is SEHNR and CDR2 FQNEAQ (reference sequence). The CDR3 totals 14 residues. Here the CDR3 DNA reads TGTGCCAGCAGCTTAGCCGAGGTCACCGGGGAGCTGTTTTTT. Amino acid sequence: CASSLAEVTGELFF.

CDR3 nucleotides: TGTGCCAGCAGTTTGGCCGGGACAGGGGTATCCTACAATGAGCAGTTCTTC. It encodes CASSLAGTGVSYNEQFF. V and J are TRBV27 and TRBJ2-1, with TRBD1 matching over 10 bases. J gave up 1 base and V 3 bases, and 6 bases lay outside the gene matches. The CDR3 totals 17 residues. The germline V gene encodes CDR1 MNHEY and CDR2 SMNVEV (reference sequence).

The count of this clone is one. V and J are TRBV27 and TRBJ1-2; D call uncertain. CDR1 MNHEY and CDR2 SMNVEV come from the germline V gene (reference sequence). This CDR3 is built from 16 residues. The ends were cut back, 2 bases at V and 0 bases at J, with 13 bases in the middle. CDR3 DNA sequence: TGTGCCAGCAGTTTAACTTTTGGGCCCCCTAACTATGGCTACACCTTC. It translates to CASSLTFGPPNYGYTF.

The chain uses TRBV7-8 and TRBJ2-5; 12 bases are a match to TRBD1. The V segment lost 1 base and the J segment 2 bases; nucleotides outside the gene matches: 11. CDR1 and CDR2 (germline): SGHVS, FQNEAQ. The CDR3 contains 19 residues. This chain's CDR3 is CASSLVRFGDRGPQETQYF. For the CDR3, the DNA is TGTGCCAGCAGCTTAGTTAGGTTTGGGGACAGGGGGCCTCAAGAGACCCAGTACTTC.

This chain joins TRBV7-8 and TRBJ2-7, with a possible D match to TRBD2 (5 bases). Per germline, CDR1 SGHVS and CDR2 FQNEAQ. With 1 base removed from V and 2 bases from J, the gap between germline ends came to 6 bases. The length of the CDR3 is 13 residues. CDR3 in amino acids: CASSLERTYEQYF. The CDR3 DNA sequence: TGTGCCAGCAGCTTAGAGCGGACCTACGAGCAGTACTTC.

V is TRBV11-2 and J is TRBJ2-1; D is unresolved. Per the germline V gene, CDR1 is SGHAT and CDR2 is FQNNGV. Between the trimmed V and J ends, which lost 5 bases and 4 bases, there was a span of 12 bases. The CDR3 sequence is 14 residues long. DNA of the CDR3: TGTGCCAGCAGCCCACGTTGGAGTTACAATGAGCAGTTCTTC. As protein: CASSPRWSYNEQFF.

V gene TRBV29-1 combines with J gene TRBJ2-5; D perhaps matches TRBD1 (5 bases). Germline CDR1 reads SQVTM; CDR2 reads ANQGSEA. The CDR3 spans 15 residues. The V end was cut by 4 bases, the J end by 0 bases, with 15 bases between. The DNA for the CDR3 is TGCAGCGTTGGAGGCAGGGTTCAGTACCAAGAGACCCAGTACTTC. Protein: CSVGGRVQYQETQYF.

This chain joins TRBV2 and TRBJ1-5; 8 bases agree with TRBD1. J lost 4 bases, V lost 1 base, and 12 bases had no gene match. Germline CDR1 reads SNHLY; CDR2 reads FYNNEI. This CDR3 has 18 amino acids. This chain's CDR3 is CASSEDGPGTGSNQPQHF. The DNA of the CDR3 is TGTGCCAGCAGTGAAGATGGACCAGGGACAGGATCGAATCAGCCCCAGCATTTT.

This rearrangement joins TRBV19 to TRBJ2-1, with TRBD2 matching 9 bases. Per germline, CDR1 LNHDA and CDR2 SQIVND (reference sequence). The CDR3 extends over 16 amino acids. J was trimmed by 4 bases and V by 3 bases; bases with no gene match: 7. The CDR3, as DNA: TGTGCCAGTAGTATGGGTAGCGGGGGATGGTACAATGAGCAGTTCTTC. Translating it yields CASSMGSGGWYNEQFF.

This chain connects TRBV10-3 to TRBJ2-1; TRBD1 might be the D (6 bases). This CDR3 region has 15 residues. Germline V gene sequence: CDR1 ENHRY, CDR2 SYGVKD. Trimming took off 7 bases at V and 3 bases at J, with 16 bases between the two ends. The CDR3 loop is CAIKKVQGRYNEQFF. The CDR3 DNA reads TGTGCCATCAAAAAAGTTCAGGGGCGCTACAATGAGCAGTTCTTC.

CDR3 residues: CASSPQDEQFF. In DNA, the CDR3 is TGTGCCAGCTCACCTCAGGATGAGCAGTTCTTC. The chain recombines TRBV18 with TRBJ2-1, with D unclear. This CDR3 spans 11 amino acids. V lost 3 bases, J lost 8 bases, and 5 bases lay in between. Germline-derived CDR1 and CDR2 are KGHSH and LQKENI.

The DNA of the CDR3 is TGTGCCAGCAGGGAGCCGACAGGGAACGAGCAGTACTTC. It is translated as CASREPTGNEQYF. The rearrangement joins TRBV27 to TRBJ2-7; 7 bases are shared with TRBD1. Germline V CDR1 and CDR2: MNHEY, SMNVEV (reference sequence). The ends lost 6 bases at V and 5 bases at J; junction bases unmatched: 7. The CDR3 extends over 13 amino acids.

This chain connects TRBV11-2 to TRBJ2-1; 10 nucleotides align to TRBD2. V dropped 5 bases and J dropped 10; count of bases not matched to a gene: 8. CDR3 length equals 14 residues. Germline CDR1 SGHAT, CDR2 FQNNGV. The CDR3 spells CASSVSGGAWEQFF. In DNA, the CDR3 is TGTGCCAGCAGCGTAAGCGGGGGGGCCTGGGAGCAGTTCTTC.

The chain employs TRBV12-5 and TRBJ2-5; D is perhaps TRBD1 (6 bases). Germline V CDR1 and CDR2: LGHNT, FRNRAP. The V end lost 5 bases, the J end lost 5 bases, and 21 bases lay between the germline ends. The CDR3 is 16 residues long. In DNA, the CDR3 is TGTGCTAGTGGTCCCCCTGGACAGAGTCGGGGTGAGACCCAGTACTTC. Translating gives CASGPPGQSRGETQYF.

The chain carries TRBV11-2 and TRBJ1-5, with D possibly being TRBD1 (5 bases). This CDR3 spans 15 amino acids. Trimming took off 3 bases at V and 6 bases at J, with 15 bases between the two ends. In germline, CDR1 is SGHAT, CDR2 FQNNGV. CDR3: CASSFGGGWGQPQHF. The CDR3 coding sequence is TGTGCCAGCAGCTTCGGCGGGGGGTGGGGTCAGCCCCAGCATTTT.

The chain couples TRBV9 to TRBJ1-1, with D maybe TRBD1 (5 bases). The CDR3 contains 13 residues. Germline CDR1 SGDLS, CDR2 YYNGEE. V was pared by 4 bases and J by 1 base, with 8 bases between. In DNA, the CDR3 is TGTGCCAGCAGCCTCGGACAGAACACTGAAGCTTTCTTT. Translated, it gives CASSLGQNTEAFF.

The chain joins TRBV21-1 to TRBJ1-3. TRBV21-1 corresponds to a pseudogene. The CDR3 sequence is 13 residues long. CDR3 coding DNA: TGTGCCAGCAGCAAAGGGAGGGGAAACACCATATATTTT. Encoded protein: CASSKGRGNTIYF.